This TCR beta chain was obtained from a study of blood T cell repertoires in COVID-19. Turning to the study itself: T cells, B-cell-depleted T cells, or PBMCs provided the cDNA or gDNA that served as material.

Individuals drawn from approximately 26 US areas were roughly 18 to 95 years old. The CDR3 is made up of 12 amino acids. Germline assignment: CDR1 MNHEY and CDR2 SVGEGT. Trimming pared 6 bases from V and 6 bases from J, leaving 11 bases between. The authors' processing: Reference gene primers were amplified, and this amplification served to estimate nucleated cell counts. Libraries were prepared by immunoSEQ multiplex PCR; TCRdb keeps only in-frame clonotypes and omits some of them. V and J calls and clone size are as listed in that table; D and trimming were resolved from the DNA. The sample includes just under 250,000 clones, more than 85% seen only once; the top ten take roughly 4%.

Sample: PBMCs or T cells enriched from blood (not recorded which). The TCR was taken from a woman aged 25 to 39 who had recovered from COVID-19. V is TRBV6-2 or TRBV6-3 and J is TRBJ1-1; weak D call: TRBD1 (5 bases). This CDR3 is CASSQGHPEAFF. For the CDR3, the DNA is TGTGCCAGCAGCCAAGGACACCCTGAAGCTTTCTTT.